What follows are 31 T cell receptor beta chains derived from one specimen sequenced in a study of blood T cell repertoires in COVID-19. TCRdb's table, derived via immunoSEQ multiplex PCR, lists solely in-frame clones and lacks some. The sample has roughly 220,000 clones, 84% seen once. Sequencing was done on a sample of peripheral blood. All receptors derive from a young man with active or convalescent COVID-19.

The V and J genes are TRBV5-4 and TRBJ2-7, with 7 bases lining up with TRBD1. The CDR3 consists of 14 residues. Germline CDR1 is SGHNT and CDR2 is YYREEE (reference sequence). With V trimmed by 4 bases and J by 7 bases, 11 bases remained unmatched. CDR3 sequence: CASSRGRDREEQYF. Here the CDR3 DNA reads TGTGCCAGCAGCCGAGGAAGAGACAGGGAAGAGCAGTACTTC. Variable domain in full (rest from reference TRBV5-4 and TRBJ2-7): ETGVTQSPTHLIKTRGQQVTLRCSSQSGHNTVSWYQQALGQGPQFIFQYYREEENGRGNFPPRFSGLQFPNYSSELNVNALELDDSALYLCASSRGRDREEQYFGPGTRLTVT.

This chain joins TRBV20-1 and TRBJ2-3; D unclear. The CDR3 is 11 residues long. Germline CDR1 DFQATT, CDR2 SNEGSKA (reference sequence). V gave up 7 bases and J gave up 3 bases, with 8 bases separating them. The CDR3 DNA reads TGCAGTGTTTGGGCAACAGATACGCAGTATTTT. It encodes CSVWATDTQYF.

The CDR3 region has the DNA TGTGCCACCAGTGATACCAGGGGGTCCTATGGCTACACCTTC. This gives the protein CATSDTRGSYGYTF. The genes are TRBV24-1 and TRBJ1-2; 7 nucleotides agree with TRBD1. The V gene end was trimmed by 3 bases and the J gene end by 4 bases; junction bases not matched to a gene: 4. Germline CDR1 is KGHDR and CDR2 is SFDVKD. The CDR3 consists of 14 residues.

This clone was counted once. The chain carries TRBV6-1 and TRBJ1-2; 7 bases match TRBD1. Germline V gene sequence: CDR1 MNHNS, CDR2 SASEGT. This CDR3 region has 15 residues. The V gene end was trimmed by 2 bases and the J gene end by 4 bases; junction bases not matched to a gene: 7. The CDR3 here is CASSEWDRTFYGYTF. The CDR3 DNA sequence: TGTGCCAGCAGTGAATGGGACAGAACTTTCTATGGCTACACCTTC.

This clone has only a few counts. The rearrangement links TRBV7-2 to TRBJ2-3, with 8 bases lining up with TRBD2. V shed 4 bases, J shed 5 bases, and the junction held 5 bases outside the gene matches. CDR1 and CDR2 (germline): SGHTA, FQGNSA. The CDR3 consists of 14 residues. Written as DNA, the CDR3 is TGTGCCAGCAGCTCCGAAGCGGGGGTAGATACGCAGTATTTT. Amino acids: CASSSEAGVDTQYF.

This clone appeared a few times. This chain uses TRBV10-2 with TRBJ2-7; 11 bases fit TRBD2. The V segment lost 4 bases and the J segment 3 bases; nucleotides outside the gene matches: 2. Germline CDR1 and CDR2: WSHSY and SAAADI. The CDR3 contains 14 residues. Written as DNA, the CDR3 is TGCGCCAGCAGTGGACTAGCGGGATTCTACGAGCAGTACTTC. Protein: CASSGLAGFYEQYF.

The chain combines TRBV28 with TRBJ2-3; D ambiguous. This CDR3 has 14 residues. V lost 3 bases and J 7 bases, leaving 14 bases between the germline ends. Germline V CDR1 and CDR2: MDHEN, SYDVKM. CDR3 coding DNA: TGTGCCAGCAGTTTTTTCCCCTCCGGTTATACGCAGTATTTT. Encoded protein: CASSFFPSGYTQYF.

This clone was counted once. The CDR3 region is CASSVKGDTEAFF. The CDR3 coding sequence is TGTGCCAGTAGTGTGAAAGGGGACACTGAAGCTTTCTTT. The rearrangement uses TRBV19 and TRBJ1-1; D is possibly TRBD1 (5 bases). The length of the CDR3 is 13 residues. V lost 5 bases and J lost 3, with 10 bases in between. Germline V gene lookup returns CDR1 LNHDA and CDR2 SQIVND (reference sequence).

The V gene is TRBV7-9, the J gene TRBJ2-7; 9 bases fit TRBD2. Germline V gives CDR1 SEHNR, CDR2 FQNEAQ (reference sequence). The V segment lost 7 bases and the J segment 6 bases; nucleotides outside the gene matches: 16. This CDR3 contains 16 residues. The CDR3 region has the DNA TGTGCCAGCACCCACGCGGGTGCGGGAGGGCCCGGCGAGCAGTACTTC. Translating it yields CASTHAGAGGPGEQYF.

The chain links TRBV7-9 to TRBJ1-1, with a possible D match to TRBD1 (5 bases). The germline V gene encodes CDR1 SEHNR and CDR2 FQNEAQ (reference sequence). This CDR3 comprises 14 residues. V was shortened by 2 bases and J by 8 bases, with 15 bases between the two germline ends. The CDR3, as DNA: TGTGCCAGCAGCTTACCGGACCGGGGGAGGGAAGCTTTCTTT. Translated, it gives CASSLPDRGREAFF.

The chain links TRBV4-3 to TRBJ1-3, with 7 bases aligning to TRBD1. The V segment lost 0 bases and the J segment 0 bases; nucleotides outside the gene matches: 11. Germline values: CDR1 LGHNA, CDR2 YSLEER. This CDR3 contains 19 residues. The CDR3 protein is CASSQEPKGTVNSGNTIYF. CDR3 nucleotides: TGCGCCAGCAGCCAAGAACCCAAAGGGACAGTTAACTCTGGAAACACCATATATTTT.

The chain is built from TRBV7-2 and TRBJ1-5; 7 bases are shared with TRBD1. This CDR3 contains 15 residues. CDR1 is SGHTA, CDR2 FQGNSA, per germline. Trimming cost V 4 bases and J 12 bases; bases outside gene matches: 15. The CDR3 coding sequence is TGTGCCAGCAGCTCGACAGGGAAGGAGATCATGGTCCAGCATTTT. Translating gives CASSSTGKEIMVQHF.

Concerning this clone itself: One junction end does not reproduce the germline sequence, and a read error may be involved. V gene TRBV7-7 combines with J gene TRBJ2-5; 11 bases match TRBD2. From germline, CDR1 is SSHAT and CDR2 FNYEAQ (reference sequence). The CDR3 has 16 residues. DNA of the CDR3: TGTGCTAGCAGCTTAGTAGGGACTAGCGGTAAAGAGACCCAGTACTTC. Its protein product is CASSLVGTSGKETQYF.

This clone was detected a few times. This chain uses TRBV11-2 with TRBJ1-3, with D tentatively TRBD1 (6 bases). The CDR3 spans 16 residues. V lost 7 bases and J lost 3, with 19 bases in between. Germline V gene lookup returns CDR1 SGHAT and CDR2 FQNNGV. CDR3 sequence reads: CASTIDRPLIGNTIYF. In DNA, the CDR3 is TGTGCCAGCACCATTGACAGGCCCCTAATTGGAAACACCATATATTTT.

The chain employs TRBV9 and TRBJ2-3; 9 positions match TRBD2. CDR3 length: 15 residues. Germline assignment: CDR1 SGDLS and CDR2 YYNGEE. V lost 3 bases and J lost 6; bases outside the gene matches: 8. CDR3 loop: CASSEGAGGSDTQYF. CDR3 sequence (DNA): TGTGCCAGCAGCGAAGGGGCGGGAGGGTCGGATACGCAGTATTTT.

The V call is TRBV28, the J call TRBJ2-1; 8 positions agree with TRBD1. This CDR3 has 15 residues. Germline values: CDR1 MDHEN, CDR2 SYDVKM. The J segment lost 9 bases and the V segment lost 5 bases, leaving 12 bases of the junction unmatched. The CDR3 bases are TGTGCCAGCAGTCTGACAGGGGCGGGGACGACTGAGCAGTTCTTC. Translating gives CASSLTGAGTTEQFF.

The V gene is TRBV6-5, the J gene TRBJ1-6; 10 bases line up with TRBD1. The germline gives CDR1 MNHEY, CDR2 SVGAGI. J was trimmed by 5 bases and V by 10 bases; bases with no gene match: 8. This CDR3 is 15 amino acids long. The CDR3 sequence: CATSPGTGDNSPLHF. In DNA, the CDR3 is TGTGCCACCTCCCCCGGGACAGGGGATAATTCACCCCTCCACTTT.

The CDR3 loop is CASSTGGGNTIYF. The CDR3 coding sequence is TGTGCCAGTTCGACAGGGGGAGGAAACACCATATATTTT. The gene calls are TRBV12-3 or TRBV12-4 and TRBJ1-3, with TRBD1 identical over 9 bases. The CDR3 runs 13 residues. The trim removed 9 bases at V and 4 bases at J, leaving 4 bases unmatched.

This clone was observed a handful of times. This chain links TRBV19 with TRBJ1-1; D possibly corresponds to TRBD1 (6 bases). Trimming removed 4 bases from V and 1 base from J, with 7 bases in between. CDR3 length equals 13 residues. Germline V gene data show CDR1 as LNHDA and CDR2 as SQIVND (reference sequence). CDR3 sequence: CASSTQGNTEAFF. The CDR3 region has the DNA TGTGCCAGTAGTACACAGGGGAACACTGAAGCTTTCTTT.

V and J are TRBV6-2 or TRBV6-3 and TRBJ2-1, with D tentatively TRBD2 (6 bases). Germline V lookup: CDR1 MNHEY, CDR2 SVGEGT. This CDR3 comprises 12 residues. Deletions cut 2 bases from V and 12 bases from J, with 11 bases between. The DNA of the CDR3 is TGTGCCAGCAGTTACAGTTGGGACTCGCAGTTCTTC. Protein product: CASSYSWDSQFF.

The chain combines TRBV6-2 or TRBV6-3 with TRBJ2-2, with 9 bases that match TRBD1. CDR3 length: 15 residues. With V trimmed by 4 bases and J by 2 bases, 2 bases remained unmatched. Germline V gene data show CDR1 as MNHEY and CDR2 as SVGEGT. The CDR3: CASSSGQGNTGELFF. The CDR3 DNA is TGTGCCAGCAGTTCGGGACAGGGTAACACCGGGGAGCTGTTTTTT.

This clone came up once. At the DNA level, this CDR3 is encoded by other sequences in the same sample as well. The CDR3 DNA reads TGTGCCAGCAGCTCCGACAGGGGAGGTCAGCCCCAGCATTTT. It yields the protein CASSSDRGGQPQHF. The chain uses TRBV7-2 and TRBJ1-5, with 8 bases fitting TRBD1. The CDR3 contains 14 residues. In germline, CDR1 is SGHTA, CDR2 FQGNSA. V lost 4 bases to trimming and J lost 6 bases; unmatched junction nucleotides: 5.

The V and J genes are TRBV6-1 and TRBJ2-1; TRBD1 might be the D (5 bases). The CDR3 extends over 14 amino acids. Germline V gene lookup returns CDR1 MNHNS and CDR2 SASEGT. The V end lost 8 bases, the J end lost 4 bases, and 15 bases lay between the germline ends. CDR3 amino acids: CASQQGTGYNEQFF. CDR3 nucleotide sequence: TGTGCCAGCCAGCAGGGTACTGGATACAATGAGCAGTTCTTC.

The chain has TRBV28 and TRBJ2-7; perhaps TRBD1 as D (6 bases). The CDR3 has 15 residues. Trimming took off 4 bases at V and 4 bases at J, with 17 bases between the two ends. The germline gives CDR1 MDHEN, CDR2 SYDVKM. The CDR3 reads CASSSPPQGRYEQYF. The CDR3 DNA reads as TGTGCCAGCAGTTCCCCCCCACAGGGAAGGTACGAGCAGTACTTC. Drawing the rest from reference TRBV28 and TRBJ2-7, the complete variable domain is DVKVTQSSRYLVKRTGEKVFLECVQDMDHENMFWYRQDPGLGLRLIYFSYDVKMKEKGDIPEGYSVSREKKERFSLILESASTNQTSMYLCASSSPPQGRYEQYFGPGTRLTVT.

This clone was seen more than once but under ten times. The rearrangement links TRBV18 to TRBJ1-2; no firm D call. Trimming shortened V by 3 bases and J by 6 bases, and 11 bases separated the two germline ends. Germline V gives CDR1 KGHSH, CDR2 LQKENI. The CDR3 length is 13 residues. In DNA form, the CDR3 reads TGTGCCAGCTCACCCTCGGAAGCGAATGGCTACACCTTC. Its translation: CASSPSEANGYTF.

The chain uses TRBV13 and TRBJ1-1; no clear D. The CDR3 is 15 amino acids. V was shortened by 5 bases and J by 1 base, with 14 bases between the two germline ends. Germline V gene lookup returns CDR1 PRHDT and CDR2 FYEKMQ (reference sequence). The CDR3 DNA follows: TGTGCCAGCAGCCGGCGTCGGGGTTGGAACACTGAAGCTTTCTTT. This encodes CASSRRRGWNTEAFF.

The table lists this clone with a count of one. The chain employs TRBV29-1 and TRBJ1-1, with D uncertain. CDR1 and CDR2 from the germline V gene are SQVTM and ANQGSEA. V lost 4 bases to trimming and J lost 8 bases, with 14 bases between them. The CDR3 contains 12 residues. In nucleotides, the CDR3 is TGCAGCGTTGGAGCATACAGCCACGAAGCTTTCTTT. Protein product: CSVGAYSHEAFF.

This chain links TRBV10-1 with TRBJ2-1; TRBD2 matches at 10 bases. CDR3 size: 17 residues. CDR1 is WNHNN and CDR2 is SYGVQD in the germline V gene (reference sequence). V lost 0 bases, J lost 2 bases, and 4 bases stayed unmatched. CDR3 sequence (DNA): TGCGCCAGCAGTGAGTCCCCGACTAGCGGGCCCTACAATGAGCAGTTCTTC. Translating gives CASSESPTSGPYNEQFF.

J is TRBJ2-5 and V is TRBV4-1; 9 bases match TRBD2. This CDR3 comprises 21 residues. V lost 4 bases and J lost 0; bases outside the gene matches: 21. Per germline, CDR1 MGHRA and CDR2 YSYEKL. The CDR3 DNA reads as TGCGCCAGCAGCCTCCTCTATTTGGGGGCTAGCGGGGACCTGTACCAAGAGACCCAGTACTTC. Protein sequence: CASSLLYLGASGDLYQETQYF.

This chain links TRBV5-6 with TRBJ2-1; TRBD1 aligns across 10 bases. Looked up from germline, CDR1 is SGHDT and CDR2 is YYEEEE. The CDR3 has 18 amino acids. With 1 base clipped from V and 0 bases from J, the junction kept 7 bases outside the gene matches. The CDR3 protein is CASSLRDRGSRSYNEQFF. CDR3 DNA: TGTGCCAGCAGCTTGAGGGACAGGGGATCTCGCTCCTACAATGAGCAGTTCTTC.

The rearrangement joins TRBV28 to TRBJ2-6; D is ambiguous. The length of the CDR3 is 13 residues. Trimming pared 8 bases from V and 2 bases from J, leaving 7 bases between. Germline V gene sequence: CDR1 MDHEN, CDR2 SYDVKM. The CDR3: CASLFPGANVLTF. In nucleotides, the CDR3 is TGTGCCAGCCTCTTTCCTGGGGCCAACGTCCTGACTTTC.